This T cell receptor (beta chain) was retrieved from a study of OX40 agonist ivuxolimab in advanced cancers. The V end lost 7 bases, the J end lost 8 bases, and 17 bases lay between the germline ends. In germline, CDR1 is MNHEY, CDR2 SVGAGI. CDR3 length: 13 residues. Sequenced by immunoSEQ multiplex PCR; TCRdb stores in-frame clones only, minus some. The sample yields about 78,000 clones, approximately 80% seen once. J is TRBJ1-1 and V is TRBV6-5, with D unclear. The origin of this receptor is an adult with an advanced solid tumor such as melanoma, head and neck, liver or kidney cancer. The specimen comprised CD4+ or CD8+ T cells sorted from blood, sampled in a trial of the OX40 agonist ivuxolimab. The CDR3 bases are TGTGCCAGCATCAAACCCCAGTCCAAGGAAGCTTTCTTT. Protein: CASIKPQSKEAFF.